This TCR beta chain was sequenced in a study of CD8 T cells in ankylosing spondylitis. The study, taken as a whole, reports: Clones linked to disease, bearing a CD8+ phenotype, were relatively rare in peripheral blood. A TCR beta motif made of fewer than 10 highly homologous variants seemed typical of ankylosing spondylitis blood. There was reportedly significant enrichment of clones that were disease-linked in matched ankylosing spondylitis synovial fluid.

TCRdb called the 5' RACE reads again in MiXCR, with one record for every CDR3 protein. Among about 220,000 distinct CDR3 sequences listed, about 16% were seen once. About this clonotype itself: The antigen is undetermined.

Material for sequencing was blood, either unsorted or a sorted T cell fraction (not recorded which). The origin of this receptor is a male donor with ankylosing spondylitis.

CDR3: CASSRSGLSYNEQFF. The CDR3 nucleotides read TGTGCCAGCAGTCGTTCGGGATTATCCTACAATGAGCAGTTCTTC. The gene calls are TRBV6-2 or TRBV6-3 and TRBJ2-1, with D maybe TRBD2 (5 bases). Trimming pared 5 bases from V and 1 base from J, leaving 12 bases between. The CDR3 is 15 residues long. CDR1 and CDR2 from the germline V gene are MNHEY and SVGEGT.